Reported below is one TCR beta chain. This specimen comes from a study of blood T cell repertoires in COVID-19. Background on the study: The origin of the acute and convalescent COVID-19 samples was the United States, Italy and Spain. In each case, the material was cDNA or gDNA derived from T cells, B-cell-depleted T cells, or PBMCs.

This CDR3 region has 14 residues. Germline V gene sequence: CDR1 SGHDN, CDR2 FVKESK. V lost 1 base to trimming and J lost 12 bases, with 13 bases between them. Only in-frame clones appear in the TCRdb table, and some are missing; sequencing was by immunoSEQ multiplex PCR. The repertoire consists of a few hundred thousand clones, with 90% occurring once and the leading ten covering 2.1%. Seattle researchers signed up patients amid active infection and tracked them longitudinally. The rearrangement uses TRBV14 and TRBJ1-6; D is unclear. Material for sequencing was peripheral blood. The clonotype originates from a woman in her fifties or sixties with COVID-19, enrolled during active disease. CDR3 amino acids: CASSQGLPVLPLHF. The DNA for the CDR3 is TGTGCCAGCAGCCAAGGACTGCCCGTCCTACCCCTCCACTTT.